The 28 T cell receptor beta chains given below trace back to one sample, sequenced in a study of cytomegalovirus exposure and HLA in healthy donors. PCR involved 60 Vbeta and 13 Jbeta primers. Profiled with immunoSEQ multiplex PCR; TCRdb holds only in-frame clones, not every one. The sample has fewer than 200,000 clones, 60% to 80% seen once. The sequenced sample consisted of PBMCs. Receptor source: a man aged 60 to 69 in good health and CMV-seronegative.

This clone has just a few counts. The CDR3 bases are TGCGCCAGCAGCGCCACATCGGGTTTTGACGAGCAGTACTTC. Translation: CASSATSGFDEQYF. The V and J genes are TRBV4-3 and TRBJ2-7; D gene uncertain. The germline CDR1 and CDR2 sequences are LGHNA and YSLEER. This CDR3 has 14 residues. V lost 5 bases, J lost 5 bases, and 16 bases lay in between.

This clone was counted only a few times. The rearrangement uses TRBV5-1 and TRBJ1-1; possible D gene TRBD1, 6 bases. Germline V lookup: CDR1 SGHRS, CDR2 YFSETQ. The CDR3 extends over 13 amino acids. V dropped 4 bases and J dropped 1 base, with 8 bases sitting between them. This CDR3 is CASSPGQNTEAFF. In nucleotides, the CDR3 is TGCGCCAGCAGCCCGGGACAGAACACTGAAGCTTTCTTT.

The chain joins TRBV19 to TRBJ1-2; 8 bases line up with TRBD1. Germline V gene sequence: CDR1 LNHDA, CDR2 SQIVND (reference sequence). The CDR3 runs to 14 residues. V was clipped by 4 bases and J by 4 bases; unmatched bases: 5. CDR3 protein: CASSTGQGGYGYTF. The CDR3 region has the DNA TGTGCCAGTAGTACCGGACAGGGCGGCTATGGCTACACCTTC.

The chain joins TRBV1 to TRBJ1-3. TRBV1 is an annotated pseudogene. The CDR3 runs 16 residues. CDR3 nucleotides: TGCACCAGCAGCCCCAGCCTCCCGGGAGCTGGAAACACCATATATTTT. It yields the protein CTSSPSLPGAGNTIYF.

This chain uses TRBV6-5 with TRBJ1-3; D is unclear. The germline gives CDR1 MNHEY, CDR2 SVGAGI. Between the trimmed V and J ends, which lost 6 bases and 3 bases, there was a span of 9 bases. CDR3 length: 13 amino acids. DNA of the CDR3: TGTGCCAGCAGGGGGAGTGGTGGAAACACCATATATTTT. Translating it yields CASRGSGGNTIYF.

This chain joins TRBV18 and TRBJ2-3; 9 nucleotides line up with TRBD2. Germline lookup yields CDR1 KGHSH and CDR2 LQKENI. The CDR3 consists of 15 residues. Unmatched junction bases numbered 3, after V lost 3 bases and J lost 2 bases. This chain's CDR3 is CASSPGLAPTDTQYF. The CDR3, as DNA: TGTGCCAGCTCACCTGGACTAGCGCCCACAGATACGCAGTATTTT.

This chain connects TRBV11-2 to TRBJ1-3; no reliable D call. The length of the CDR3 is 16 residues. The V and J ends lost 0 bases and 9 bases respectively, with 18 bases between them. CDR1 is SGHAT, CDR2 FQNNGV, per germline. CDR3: CASSLDINRAWSTIYF. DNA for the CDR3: TGTGCCAGCAGCTTAGATATTAACCGCGCCTGGAGCACCATATATTTT.

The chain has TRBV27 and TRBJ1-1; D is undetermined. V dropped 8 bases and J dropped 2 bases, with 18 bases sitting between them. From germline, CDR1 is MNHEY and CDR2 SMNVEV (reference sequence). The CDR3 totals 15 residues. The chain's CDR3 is CASGLGRQANTEAFF. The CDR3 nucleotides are TGTGCCAGCGGGCTTGGCAGGCAGGCAAACACTGAAGCTTTCTTT.

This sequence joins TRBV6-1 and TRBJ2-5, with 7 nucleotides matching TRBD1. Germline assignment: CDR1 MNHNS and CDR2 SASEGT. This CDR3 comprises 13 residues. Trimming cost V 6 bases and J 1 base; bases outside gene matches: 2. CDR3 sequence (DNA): TGTGCCAGCAGGAGACAGGGCCAAGAGACCCAGTACTTC. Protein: CASRRQGQETQYF.

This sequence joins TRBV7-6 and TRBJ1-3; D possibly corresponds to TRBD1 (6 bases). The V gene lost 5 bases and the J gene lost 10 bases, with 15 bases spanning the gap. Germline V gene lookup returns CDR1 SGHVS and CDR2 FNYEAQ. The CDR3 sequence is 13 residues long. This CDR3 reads CASSPTGSGTIYF. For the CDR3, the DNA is TGTGCCAGCAGCCCCACAGGGAGTGGGACCATATATTTT. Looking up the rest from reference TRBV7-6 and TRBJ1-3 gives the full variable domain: GAGVSQSPRYKVTKRGQDVALRCDPISGHVSLYWYRQALGQGPEFLTYFNYEAQQDKSGLPNDRFSAERPEGSISTLTIQRTEQRDSAMYRCASSPTGSGTIYFGEGSWLTVV.

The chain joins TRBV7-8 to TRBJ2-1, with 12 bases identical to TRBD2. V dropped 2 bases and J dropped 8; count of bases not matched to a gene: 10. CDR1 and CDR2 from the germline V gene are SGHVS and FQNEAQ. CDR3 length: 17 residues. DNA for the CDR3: TGTGCCAGCAGCTTACGCCCGCTAGCGGGAGGGCCTTATGAGCAGTTCTTC. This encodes CASSLRPLAGGPYEQFF.

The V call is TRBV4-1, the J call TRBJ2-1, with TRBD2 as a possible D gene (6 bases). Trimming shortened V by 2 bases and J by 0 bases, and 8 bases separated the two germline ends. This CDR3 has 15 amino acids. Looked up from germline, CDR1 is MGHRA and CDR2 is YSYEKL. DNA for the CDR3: TGCGCCAGCAGCCAAATGACTAGCTCCTACAATGAGCAGTTCTTC. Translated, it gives CASSQMTSSYNEQFF.

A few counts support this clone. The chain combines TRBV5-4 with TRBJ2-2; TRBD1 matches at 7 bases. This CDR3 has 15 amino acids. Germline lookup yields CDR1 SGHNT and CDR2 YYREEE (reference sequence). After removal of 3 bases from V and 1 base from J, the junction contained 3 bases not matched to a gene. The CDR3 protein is CASSYNRGNTGELFF. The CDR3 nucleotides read TGTGCCAGCAGCTACAACAGGGGGAACACCGGGGAGCTGTTTTTT.

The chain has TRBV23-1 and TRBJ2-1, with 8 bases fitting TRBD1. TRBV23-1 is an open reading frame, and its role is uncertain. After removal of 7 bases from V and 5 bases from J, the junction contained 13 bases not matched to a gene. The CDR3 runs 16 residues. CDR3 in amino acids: CASKDRVGLDDNEQFF. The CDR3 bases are TGCGCCAGCAAGGACAGGGTAGGGTTGGATGACAATGAGCAGTTCTTC.

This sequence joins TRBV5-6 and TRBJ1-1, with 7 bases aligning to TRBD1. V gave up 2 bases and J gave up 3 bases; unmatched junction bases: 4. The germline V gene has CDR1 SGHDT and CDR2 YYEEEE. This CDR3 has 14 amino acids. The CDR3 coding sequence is TGTGCCAGCAGCTTCGACAGGGCGGACACTGAAGCTTTCTTT. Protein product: CASSFDRADTEAFF.

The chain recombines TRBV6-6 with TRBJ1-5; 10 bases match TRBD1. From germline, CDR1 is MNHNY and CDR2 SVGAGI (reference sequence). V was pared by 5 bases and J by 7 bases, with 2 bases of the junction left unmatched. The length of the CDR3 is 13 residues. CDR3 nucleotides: TGTGCCAGCAGTGAGACAGGGGGCCAGCCCCAGCATTTT. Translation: CASSETGGQPQHF.

The CDR3 nucleotides read TGTGCCAGCAGTTTACAGGGGGCGTTCTATGGCTACACCTTC. Translation gives CASSLQGAFYGYTF. The V gene is TRBV28, the J gene TRBJ1-2; 8 bases are shared with TRBD1. The CDR3 has 14 amino acids. With 2 bases clipped from V and 4 bases from J, the junction kept 3 bases outside the gene matches. The germline CDR1 and CDR2 sequences are MDHEN and SYDVKM.

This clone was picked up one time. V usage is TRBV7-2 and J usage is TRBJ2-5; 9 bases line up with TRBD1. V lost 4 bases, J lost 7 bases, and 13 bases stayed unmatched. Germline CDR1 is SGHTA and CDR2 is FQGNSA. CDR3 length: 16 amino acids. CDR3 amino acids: CASSSPRGTGKGTQYF. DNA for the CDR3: TGTGCCAGCAGCTCACCACGCGGGACAGGGAAGGGGACCCAGTACTTC.

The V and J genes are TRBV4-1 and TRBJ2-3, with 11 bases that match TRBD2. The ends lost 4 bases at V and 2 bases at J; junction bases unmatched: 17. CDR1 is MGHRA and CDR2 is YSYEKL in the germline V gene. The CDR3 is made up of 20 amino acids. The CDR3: CASSPKIYPTSGTFTDTQYF. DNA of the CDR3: TGCGCCAGCAGCCCCAAGATTTACCCGACTAGCGGGACGTTCACAGATACGCAGTATTTT.

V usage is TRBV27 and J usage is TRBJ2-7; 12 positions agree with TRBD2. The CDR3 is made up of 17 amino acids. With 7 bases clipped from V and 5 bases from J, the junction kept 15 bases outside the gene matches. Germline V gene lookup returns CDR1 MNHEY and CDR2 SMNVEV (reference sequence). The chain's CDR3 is CASTLTSGRSPSNEQYF. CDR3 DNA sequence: TGTGCCAGCACCCTGACTAGCGGGAGATCCCCATCCAACGAGCAGTACTTC.

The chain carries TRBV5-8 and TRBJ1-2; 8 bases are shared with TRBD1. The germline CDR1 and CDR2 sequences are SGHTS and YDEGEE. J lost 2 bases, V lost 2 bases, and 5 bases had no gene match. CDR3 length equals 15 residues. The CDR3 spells CASSLNRGANYGYTF. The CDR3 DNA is TGTGCCAGCAGCTTAAACAGGGGGGCAAACTATGGCTACACCTTC.

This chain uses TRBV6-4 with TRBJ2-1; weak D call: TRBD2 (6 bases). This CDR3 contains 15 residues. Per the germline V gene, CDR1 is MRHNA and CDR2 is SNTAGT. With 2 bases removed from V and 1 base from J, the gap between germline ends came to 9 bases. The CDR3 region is CASSDVAGSYNEQFF. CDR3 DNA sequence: TGTGCCAGCAGTGACGTGGCGGGATCCTACAATGAGCAGTTCTTC.

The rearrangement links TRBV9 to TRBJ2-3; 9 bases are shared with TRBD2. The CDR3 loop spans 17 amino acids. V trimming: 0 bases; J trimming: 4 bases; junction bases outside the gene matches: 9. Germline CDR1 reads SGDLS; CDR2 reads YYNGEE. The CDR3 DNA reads TGTGCCAGCAGCGTAGGATCAGCGGGGGGCCAGGCAGATACGCAGTATTTT. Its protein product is CASSVGSAGGQADTQYF.

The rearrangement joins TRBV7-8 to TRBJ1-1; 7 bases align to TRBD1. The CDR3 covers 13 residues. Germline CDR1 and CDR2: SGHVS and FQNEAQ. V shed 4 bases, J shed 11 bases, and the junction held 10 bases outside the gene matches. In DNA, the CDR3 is TGTGCCAGCAGCTCGCTGAGGGGGCGCAGGGCTTTCTTT. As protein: CASSSLRGRRAFF.

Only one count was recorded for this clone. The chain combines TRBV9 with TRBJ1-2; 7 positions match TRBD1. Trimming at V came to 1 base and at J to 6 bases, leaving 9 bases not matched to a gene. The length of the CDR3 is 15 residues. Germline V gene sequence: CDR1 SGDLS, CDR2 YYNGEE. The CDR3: CASSVHTGTVDGYTF. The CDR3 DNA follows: TGTGCCAGCAGCGTACACACCGGGACAGTCGATGGCTACACCTTC.

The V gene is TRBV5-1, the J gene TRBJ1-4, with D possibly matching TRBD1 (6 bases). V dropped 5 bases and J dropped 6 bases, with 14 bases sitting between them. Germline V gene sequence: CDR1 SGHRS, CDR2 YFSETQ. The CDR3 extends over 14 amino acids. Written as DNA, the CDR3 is TGCGCCAGCAGAAGGGACATGGGAGATGAAAAACTGTTTTTT. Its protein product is CASRRDMGDEKLFF. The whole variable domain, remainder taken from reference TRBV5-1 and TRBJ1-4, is KAGVTQTPRYLIKTRGQQVTLSCSPISGHRSVSWYQQTPGQGLQFLFEYFSETQRNKGNFPGRFSGRQFSNSRSEMNVSTLELGDSALYLCASRRDMGDEKLFFGSGTQLSVL.

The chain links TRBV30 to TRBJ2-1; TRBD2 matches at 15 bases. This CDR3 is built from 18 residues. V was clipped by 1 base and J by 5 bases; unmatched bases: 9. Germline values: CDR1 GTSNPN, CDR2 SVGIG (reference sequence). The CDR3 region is CAWSAGLAGGPWDNEQFF. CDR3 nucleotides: TGTGCCTGGAGTGCCGGACTAGCGGGAGGGCCGTGGGACAATGAGCAGTTCTTC.

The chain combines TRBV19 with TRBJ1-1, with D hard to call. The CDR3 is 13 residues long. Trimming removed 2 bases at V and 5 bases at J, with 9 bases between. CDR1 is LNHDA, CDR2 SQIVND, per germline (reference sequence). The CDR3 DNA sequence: TGTGCCAGTAGTATATCGACGGAGACTGAAGCTTTCTTT. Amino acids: CASSISTETEAFF.